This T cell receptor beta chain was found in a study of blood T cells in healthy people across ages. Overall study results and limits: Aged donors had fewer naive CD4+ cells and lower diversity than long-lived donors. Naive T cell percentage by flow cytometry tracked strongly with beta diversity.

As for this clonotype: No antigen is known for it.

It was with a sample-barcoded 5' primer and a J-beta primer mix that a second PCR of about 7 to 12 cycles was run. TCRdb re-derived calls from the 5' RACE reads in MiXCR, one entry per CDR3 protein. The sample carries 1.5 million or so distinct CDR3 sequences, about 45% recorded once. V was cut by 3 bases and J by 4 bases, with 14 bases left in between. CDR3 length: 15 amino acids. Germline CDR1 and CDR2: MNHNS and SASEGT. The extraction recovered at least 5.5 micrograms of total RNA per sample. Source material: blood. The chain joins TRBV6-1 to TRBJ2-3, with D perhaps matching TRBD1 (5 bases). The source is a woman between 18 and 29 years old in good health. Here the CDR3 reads CASSDLRGFPDTQYF. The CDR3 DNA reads TGTGCCAGCAGTGACTTAAGGGGCTTCCCAGATACGCAGTATTTT.